This TCR beta chain appears in the sequencing data of a study of CD8+CD57+ T cells in acquired aplastic anemia. The V end lost 7 bases, the J end lost 6 bases, and 14 bases lay between the germline ends. This CDR3 has 12 residues. Per the germline V gene, CDR1 is SQVTM and CDR2 is ANQGSEA. Whole-study findings and limits: Significant differences in CD8+ Simpson's diversity were not observed between patients and controls.

The TCR beta profiling, which covered VDJ combination and CDR3 sequence, was carried out using genomic DNA as the template. TCRdb recomputed calls from the reads with MiXCR, one row per CDR3 protein. The sample includes 150,000 to 200,000 distinct CDR3 sequences, 45% to 55% of them seen just once. Note on this clonotype: Its antigen is as yet unknown.

An expansion of CD8+CD57+ cells by flow cytometry had been shown in patients chosen for sequencing. The TCR was taken from a human donor with aplastic anemia. The chain employs TRBV29-1 and TRBJ2-3; either TRBD1 or TRBD2 may fit D (5 bases each). The sequencing sample was made of sorted CD4+, CD8+, or CD8+CD57+ T cells (not recorded which) from PBMCs. CDR3 nucleotides: TGCAGCGCGGGACCCCTCGGGGATACGCAGTATTTT. Its protein is CSAGPLGDTQYF.